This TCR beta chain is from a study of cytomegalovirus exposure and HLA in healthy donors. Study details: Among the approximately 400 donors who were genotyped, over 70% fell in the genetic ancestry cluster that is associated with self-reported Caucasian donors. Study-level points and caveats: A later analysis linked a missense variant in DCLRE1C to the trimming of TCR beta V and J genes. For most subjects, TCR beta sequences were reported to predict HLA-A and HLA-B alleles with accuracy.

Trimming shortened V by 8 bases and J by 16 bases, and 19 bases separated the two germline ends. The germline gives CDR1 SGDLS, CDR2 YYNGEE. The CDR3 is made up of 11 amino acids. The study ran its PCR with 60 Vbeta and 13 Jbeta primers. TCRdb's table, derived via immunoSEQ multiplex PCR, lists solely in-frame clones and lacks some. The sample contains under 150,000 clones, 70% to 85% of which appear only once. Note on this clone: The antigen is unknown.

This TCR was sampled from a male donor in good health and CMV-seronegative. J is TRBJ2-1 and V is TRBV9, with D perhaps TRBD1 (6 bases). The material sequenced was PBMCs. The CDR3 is CASEGDGLSFF. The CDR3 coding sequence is TGTGCCAGTGAGGGGGATGGGTTGTCCTTCTTC.